This T cell receptor (beta chain) comes out of a study of shared clonotypes between healthy human individuals. Findings and limits, study-wide: Non-shared clonotypes showed lower generation probabilities than clonotypes common to all four donors.

Using immunoSEQ multiplex PCR, the repertoire was profiled, and TCRdb retains in-frame clones only, with some absent. The table shows some 2.4 million clones, with over 85% occurring only once. As regards this clone: The antigen is undetermined.

The V end was cut by 6 bases, the J end by 6 bases, with 16 bases between. The length of the CDR3 is 13 residues. Germline V gene sequence: CDR1 SQVTM, CDR2 ANQGSEA. The sample taken for sequencing was naive CD4+ T cells from PBMCs. The subset denotes: CD45RA+ positively selected. The source is a man between 18 and 35 years old in good health. Some clones in this sample may be carry-over from other donors' samples. The rearrangement links TRBV29-1 to TRBJ2-3; possibly TRBD1 or TRBD2 for D (5 bases each). As DNA, the CDR3 is TGCAGCGTGGGACCCGGTAATCTGGATACGCAGTATTTT. The encoded protein is CSVGPGNLDTQYF.